These T cell receptor beta chains were read from a single sample in a study of blood T cell repertoires in COVID-19. The table came from immunoSEQ multiplex PCR; TCRdb's copy has only in-frame clones and leaves some out. The sample yields about 200,000 clones, around 81% seen once. The sample taken for sequencing was peripheral blood. These receptors were taken from a man between 60 and 70 years old with COVID-19, enrolled during active disease. CDR3s include the opening cysteine and the closing phenylalanine or tryptophan. The order of the fields is V gene, clone size, D gene, J gene, CDR3 DNA, CDR3 protein. A D gene is named only where the DNA matches it firmly. The size of a clone is reported for some rows only, either as once, few or many, or as a class for expanded clones.

V gene: TRBV6-5
clone size: -
D gene: -
J gene: TRBJ1-2
CDR3 DNA: TGTGCCAGCACCCCGAGCCTACTCTATGAGGGCTACACCTTC
CDR3 protein: CASTPSLLYEGYTF

V gene: TRBV3-1/TRBV3-2
clone size: -
D gene: TRBD2
J gene: TRBJ2-6
CDR3 DNA: TGTGCCAGCAGATCCGGGGGGGGGACCTCTGGGGCCAACGTCCTGACTTTC
CDR3 protein: CASRSGGGTSGANVLTF

V gene: TRBV23-1
clone size: -
D gene: -
J gene: TRBJ1-4
CDR3 DNA: TGCGCCAGCAGTCTCCCCCGGTTGCGGGGTAATGAAAAACTGTTTTTT
CDR3 protein: CASSLPRLRGNEKLFF

V gene: TRBV7-2
clone size: -
D gene: TRBD1
J gene: TRBJ1-6
CDR3 DNA: TGTGCCAGCAGCCTCGACAGGGAGAATTCACCCCTCCACTTT
CDR3 protein: CASSLDRENSPLHF

V gene: TRBV3-1/TRBV3-2
clone size: -
D gene: -
J gene: TRBJ2-3
CDR3 DNA: TGTGCCAGCAGCCAACCTGGGGCTGTGGATACGCAGTATTTT
CDR3 protein: CASSQPGAVDTQYF

V gene: TRBV21-1
clone size: -
D gene: -
J gene: TRBJ1-6
CDR3 DNA: TGTGCCAGCAGCACCAAAGGGACAGGGGATTCCTATAATTCACCCCTCCACTTT
CDR3 protein: CASSTKGTGDSYNSPLHF

V gene: TRBV19
clone size: -
D gene: -
J gene: TRBJ1-3
CDR3 DNA: TGTGCCAGTAGTATAGGAACAGTCATTGCTGGAAACACCATATATTTT
CDR3 protein: CASSIGTVIAGNTIYF

V gene: TRBV28
clone size: -
D gene: TRBD1
J gene: TRBJ1-1
CDR3 DNA: TGTGCCAGCAGTCTGAGGACAGGGGATGAGGACACTGAAGCTTTCTTT
CDR3 protein: CASSLRTGDEDTEAFF

V gene: TRBV28
clone size: -
D gene: TRBD1
J gene: TRBJ2-7
CDR3 DNA: TGTGCCAGCAGTGTTCCGGGACAGGGTACCTACGAGCAGTACTTC
CDR3 protein: CASSVPGQGTYEQYF

V gene: TRBV30
clone size: -
D gene: -
J gene: TRBJ1-6
CDR3 DNA: TGTGCCTGGGAACAGGTGTATAATTCACCCCTCCACTTT
CDR3 protein: CAWEQVYNSPLHF

V gene: TRBV9
clone size: -
D gene: TRBD1
J gene: TRBJ2-2
CDR3 DNA: TGTGCCAGCAGCGTAGGACAGGGGGGAAGCACCGGGGAGCTGTTTTTT
CDR3 protein: CASSVGQGGSTGELFF

V gene: TRBV7-9
clone size: -
D gene: -
J gene: TRBJ2-5
CDR3 DNA: TGTGCCAGCAGCCCCCAGGGGTGGGAGACCCAGTACTTC
CDR3 protein: CASSPQGWETQYF

V gene: TRBV6-2/TRBV6-3
clone size: -
D gene: -
J gene: TRBJ1-2
CDR3 DNA: TGTGCCAGCAGTTACTCGCCAGGGGACTATGGCTACACCTTC
CDR3 protein: CASSYSPGDYGYTF

V gene: TRBV7-9
clone size: -
D gene: -
J gene: TRBJ2-7
CDR3 DNA: TGTGCCAGCAGCTCCCTTCTCGGACTGGGGGCCCACCCCTACGAGCAGTACTTC
CDR3 protein: CASSSLLGLGAHPYEQYF

V gene: TRBV9
clone size: -
D gene: -
J gene: TRBJ1-3
CDR3 DNA: TGTGCCAGCAGCCCCTCAGACAGGAGCAGGGGAAACACCATATATTTT
CDR3 protein: CASSPSDRSRGNTIYF

V gene: TRBV2
clone size: -
D gene: TRBD1
J gene: TRBJ2-2
CDR3 DNA: TGTGCCACTAGGGGACAGGCGAACACCGGGGAGCTGTTTTTT
CDR3 protein: CATRGQANTGELFF

V gene: TRBV7-9
clone size: -
D gene: TRBD1
J gene: TRBJ2-3
CDR3 DNA: TGTGCCAGCAGCTTAGGAACAGGGGATTTAACAGATACGCAGTATTTT
CDR3 protein: CASSLGTGDLTDTQYF

V gene: TRBV11-2
clone size: few
D gene: TRBD1
J gene: TRBJ1-3
CDR3 DNA: TGTGCCAGCAGCTTAGGATCCAGGGGGAATGGAAACACCATATATTTT
CDR3 protein: CASSLGSRGNGNTIYF

V gene: TRBV3-1/TRBV3-2
clone size: -
D gene: TRBD1
J gene: TRBJ1-6
CDR3 DNA: TGTGCCGGCAGACCGGGACAGAAAAATTCACCCCTCCACTTT
CDR3 protein: CAGRPGQKNSPLHF

V gene: TRBV7-9
clone size: -
D gene: TRBD2
J gene: TRBJ2-7
CDR3 DNA: TGTGCCAGCAGCTTATATGCTAGCGGGGGTTACGAGCAGTACTTC
CDR3 protein: CASSLYASGGYEQYF

V gene: TRBV4-1
clone size: -
D gene: -
J gene: TRBJ2-3
CDR3 DNA: TGCGCCAGCAGCCTGGCAGGGCACAGCACAGATACGCAGTATTTT
CDR3 protein: CASSLAGHSTDTQYF

V gene: TRBV10-2
clone size: -
D gene: TRBD1
J gene: TRBJ1-3
CDR3 DNA: TGCGCCAGCAGTGAGATAGTTGCAGGGGGTTCTGGAAACACCATATATTTT
CDR3 protein: CASSEIVAGGSGNTIYF

V gene: TRBV28
clone size: -
D gene: -
J gene: TRBJ2-1
CDR3 DNA: TGTGCCAGCAGTTCGACTACCTACTACAATGAGCAGTTCTTC
CDR3 protein: CASSSTTYYNEQFF

V gene: TRBV6-2/TRBV6-3
clone size: -
D gene: TRBD1
J gene: TRBJ1-3
CDR3 DNA: TGTGCCAGCAGTTCCGGATTGGACAGGGCGATCTCTGGAAACACCATATATTTT
CDR3 protein: CASSSGLDRAISGNTIYF

V gene: TRBV9
clone size: -
D gene: -
J gene: TRBJ1-3
CDR3 DNA: TGTGCCAGCAGCGTCGCAGGGCCCCCAATATATTTT
CDR3 protein: CASSVAGPPIYF